The next 23 T cell receptor beta chains were all read from a single sample in a study of cytomegalovirus exposure and HLA in healthy donors. Amplification used 60 Vbeta primers and 13 Jbeta primers. Profiled with immunoSEQ multiplex PCR; TCRdb holds only in-frame clones, not every one. The sample shows approximately 190,000 clones, over 70% of them seen only once. The sequenced sample was PBMCs. All receptors derive from a man aged 45 to 65 in good health and CMV-seronegative.

V and J are TRBV21-1 and TRBJ2-7; the DNA was not compared with TRBD1, the D call given in the table. TRBV21-1 is annotated as a pseudogene. The CDR3 covers 12 residues. Here the CDR3 reads CASSEGQDEQYF. The CDR3 coding sequence is TGTGCCAGCAGCGAGGGACAGGACGAGCAGTACTTC.

CDR3 coding DNA: TGCGCCAGCAGTACCAGCGGGGGACCTAACAATGAGCAGTTCTTC. Protein sequence: CASSTSGGPNNEQFF. This rearrangement joins TRBV4-1 to TRBJ2-1, with 8 nucleotides matching TRBD2. V lost 6 bases, J lost 5 bases, and 9 bases stayed unmatched. CDR3 length: 15 amino acids. Germline-derived CDR1 and CDR2 are MGHRA and YSYEKL.

This clone was seen a single time. The gene calls are TRBV18 and TRBJ2-3; the D gene is possibly TRBD2 (6 bases). The CDR3 length is 14 residues. CDR1 is KGHSH, CDR2 LQKENI, per germline. Trimming left V 6 bases short and J 1 base short, with 11 bases between. The DNA of the CDR3 is TGTGCCAGCTCGCTGTCTAGCGGCACAGATACGCAGTATTTT. The encoded protein is CASSLSSGTDTQYF.

The V and J genes are TRBV19 and TRBJ2-3; D perhaps matches TRBD1 (6 bases). Germline V lookup: CDR1 LNHDA, CDR2 SQIVND (reference sequence). The CDR3 has 14 amino acids. Trimming shortened V by 10 bases and J by 0 bases, and 14 bases separated the two germline ends. The CDR3 loop is CATDTGLSTDTQYF. CDR3 sequence (DNA): TGTGCCACCGACACAGGGCTTAGCACAGATACGCAGTATTTT. Full variable domain (rest looked up from reference TRBV19 and TRBJ2-3): DGGITQSPKYLFRKEGQNVTLSCEQNLNHDAMYWYRQDPGQGLRLIYYSQIVNDFQKGDIAEGYSVSREKKESFPLTVTSAQKNPTAFYLCATDTGLSTDTQYFGPGTRLTVL.

The chain links TRBV27 to TRBJ1-6; D is unresolved. The CDR3 covers 15 residues. With 2 bases removed from V and 5 bases from J, the gap between germline ends came to 10 bases. From germline, CDR1 is MNHEY and CDR2 SMNVEV (reference sequence). The CDR3 DNA follows: TGTGCCAGCAGTTTACAGCTCGGAGATAATTCACCCCTCCACTTT. Protein: CASSLQLGDNSPLHF.

The chain joins TRBV7-8 to TRBJ1-5; D is unclear. Trimming left V 5 bases short and J 2 bases short, with 13 bases between. Looked up from germline, CDR1 is SGHVS and CDR2 is FQNEAQ. The CDR3 has 15 amino acids. CDR3 amino acids: CASSAEVGGNQPQHF. The CDR3 DNA reads TGTGCCAGCAGCGCGGAAGTCGGCGGCAATCAGCCCCAGCATTTT.

The chain is built from TRBV5-6 and TRBJ1-3, with a weak D call TRBD1 (6 bases). This CDR3 region has 16 residues. CDR1 and CDR2 from the germline V gene are SGHDT and YYEEEE. V lost 3 bases and J 1 base, leaving 14 bases between the germline ends. This chain's CDR3 is CASSWRGGLSGNTIYF. The CDR3 nucleotides are TGTGCCAGCAGCTGGAGGGGGGGCCTTTCTGGAAACACCATATATTTT.

J is TRBJ2-5 and V is TRBV5-1; 9 positions match TRBD1. V shed 1 base and J 4 bases; nucleotides not matched to a gene: 8. The CDR3 spans 16 residues. The germline V gene has CDR1 SGHRS and CDR2 YFSETQ. The CDR3, as DNA: TGCGCCAGCAGCTTGACCGGGACAGGGCCGAGAGAGACCCAGTACTTC. Its protein product is CASSLTGTGPRETQYF.

On this clone itself: At one of its ends the junction is not consistent with the germline gene, which may arise from a read error. The chain is built from TRBV7-9 and TRBJ1-5; tentatively, D is TRBD1 (5 bases). The CDR3 contains 14 residues. Germline CDR1 SEHNR, CDR2 FQNEAQ (reference sequence). The CDR3 bases are TGTTCCAGCAGCTTTTCAGGGAACAATCAGCCCCAGCATTTT. This gives the protein CSSSFSGNNQPQHF. The variable domain in full, with the rest retrieved from reference TRBV7-9 and TRBJ1-5, is DTGVSQNPRHKITKRGQNVTFRCDPISEHNRLYWYRQTLGQGPEFLTYFQNEAQLEKSRLLSDRFSAERPKGSFSTLEIQRTEQGDSAMYLCSSSFSGNNQPQHFGDGTRLSIL.

A remark on this clone: Distinct nucleotide sequences in the sample also encode this CDR3. J is TRBJ1-1 and V is TRBV27; the match to TRBD1 covers 7 bases. Germline CDR1 is MNHEY and CDR2 is SMNVEV (reference sequence). The CDR3 sequence is 15 residues long. J was trimmed by 1 base and V by 2 bases; bases with no gene match: 4. The CDR3 DNA reads as TGTGCCAGCAGTTTAACCGACAGGGCGAACACTGAAGCTTTCTTT. Its translation: CASSLTDRANTEAFF.

This clone was seen only once. The chain carries TRBV7-2 and TRBJ1-2; maybe TRBD1 (5 bases). Trimming left V 0 bases short and J 5 bases short, with 7 bases between. Per the germline V gene, CDR1 is SGHTA and CDR2 is FQGNSA. The CDR3 consists of 13 residues. The CDR3 nucleotides are TGTGCCAGCAGCTTAGCAGGGGTATATGGCTACACCTTC. It specifies CASSLAGVYGYTF. Filled out from reference TRBV7-2 and TRBJ1-2, the complete variable domain reads GAGVSQSPSNKVTEKGKDVELRCDPISGHTALYWYRQSLGQGLEFLIYFQGNSAPDKSGLPSDRFSAERTGGSVSTLTIQRTQQEDSAVYLCASSLAGVYGYTFGSGTRLTVV.

This sequence joins TRBV4-1 and TRBJ2-1, with 8 bases matching TRBD2. CDR3 length equals 16 residues. Germline V CDR1 and CDR2: MGHRA, YSYEKL. The trim removed 4 bases at V and 4 bases at J, leaving 9 bases unmatched. Here the CDR3 reads CASSPTTGGVYNEQFF. Written as DNA, the CDR3 is TGCGCCAGCAGCCCTACGACGGGGGGGGTTTACAATGAGCAGTTCTTC.

CDR3 residues: CASSGLETYEQYF. The CDR3 bases are TGCGCCAGCAGCGGTTTAGAAACCTACGAGCAGTACTTC. The V gene is TRBV4-1, the J gene TRBJ2-5, with D uncertain. The assigned J gene may be wrong: the sequence end matches TRBJ2-7 better. The CDR3 is 13 residues long. Per germline, CDR1 MGHRA and CDR2 YSYEKL.

The V call is TRBV5-1, the J call TRBJ1-4; D ambiguous. The V and J ends lost 4 bases and 7 bases respectively, with 20 bases between them. Germline V CDR1 and CDR2: SGHRS, YFSETQ. The CDR3 contains 16 residues. The CDR3 region has the DNA TGCGCCAGCAGCCTCGTACCGGGCCCGGCGGGTGAAAAACTGTTTTTT. Protein sequence: CASSLVPGPAGEKLFF.

V usage is TRBV29-1 and J usage is TRBJ2-2, with D tentatively TRBD1 (6 bases). The CDR3 totals 14 residues. The germline V gene has CDR1 SQVTM and CDR2 ANQGSEA. The ends were cut back, 4 bases at V and 4 bases at J, with 13 bases in the middle. The CDR3 reads CSVGRGTSTGELFF. For the CDR3, the DNA is TGCAGCGTTGGTAGGGGGACAAGCACCGGGGAGCTGTTTTTT.

This clone was seen a few times. The chain uses TRBV19 and TRBJ1-5, with D tentatively TRBD1 (6 bases). Deletions cut 7 bases from V and 6 bases from J, with 19 bases between. This CDR3 region has 15 residues. Germline V gives CDR1 LNHDA, CDR2 SQIVND (reference sequence). The CDR3 bases are TGTGCCAGTAATGGTCGCCTCCAGGGGAGTCAGCCCCAGCATTTT. This translates into CASNGRLQGSQPQHF.

This clone was found once. The chain couples TRBV7-3 to TRBJ2-2, with D perhaps matching TRBD2 (5 bases). CDR1 and CDR2 (germline): SGHTA, FQGTGA. V was shortened by 5 bases and J by 6 bases, with 7 bases between the two germline ends. The CDR3 runs 12 residues. The CDR3 region has the DNA TGTGCCAGCAGCCTACTAGCCGGGGAGCTGTTTTTT. Translating it yields CASSLLAGELFF.

The CDR3 loop reads CASSPEYTGTGKLFF. CDR3 DNA: TGTGCCAGCTCACCAGAGTATACAGGGACGGGGAAACTGTTTTTT. The chain links TRBV18 to TRBJ1-4, with a tentative D call TRBD1 (6 bases). This CDR3 comprises 15 residues. Trimming took 2 bases from V and 11 from J, leaving 18 bases between them. Germline V lookup: CDR1 KGHSH, CDR2 LQKENI.

The rearrangement links TRBV6-5 to TRBJ2-1, with D perhaps TRBD2 (6 bases). V was shortened by 0 bases and J by 7 bases, with 16 bases between the two germline ends. Germline loops: CDR1 MNHEY, CDR2 SVGAGI. The CDR3 covers 16 residues. CDR3 sequence reads: CASSYSRPPAGNEQFF. CDR3 DNA: TGTGCCAGCAGTTACTCGAGGCCCCCCGCGGGGAATGAGCAGTTCTTC.

This clone has a handful of counts. The rearrangement links TRBV2 to TRBJ1-4; D is unresolved. There are 14 residues in the CDR3. Looked up from germline, CDR1 is SNHLY and CDR2 is FYNNEI. Trimming removed 4 bases from V and 3 bases from J, with 9 bases in between. This CDR3 is CASSGGWSNEKLFF. CDR3 nucleotide sequence: TGTGCCAGCAGTGGCGGATGGTCTAATGAAAAACTGTTTTTT. The full variable domain, completed using reference TRBV2 and TRBJ1-4, is EPEVTQTPSHQVTQMGQEVILRCVPISNHLYFYWYRQILGQKVEFLVSFYNNEISEKSEIFDDQFSVERPDGSNFTLKIRSTKLEDSAMYFCASSGGWSNEKLFFGSGTQLSVL.

This chain connects TRBV4-2 to TRBJ2-3; D may be TRBD2 (5 bases). Looked up from germline, CDR1 is LGHNA and CDR2 is YNFKEQ. The V end lost 4 bases, the J end lost 3 bases, and 14 bases lay between the germline ends. CDR3 size: 15 residues. This CDR3 is CASSPGSGPTDTQYF. The CDR3 DNA follows: TGTGCCAGCAGCCCTGGGAGCGGACCGACAGATACGCAGTATTTT.

Comments on this clone: Other DNA sequences of this sample code for an identical CDR3. The chain employs TRBV4-3 and TRBJ2-3, with 11 nucleotides matching TRBD2. The CDR3 is 16 residues long. The J segment lost 3 bases and the V segment lost 0 bases, leaving 2 bases of the junction unmatched. Looked up from germline, CDR1 is LGHNA and CDR2 is YSLEER. CDR3 DNA: TGCGCCAGCAGCCAAGACCTAGCGGGGGGAACAGATACGCAGTATTTT. Translated, it gives CASSQDLAGGTDTQYF.

The CDR3 nucleotides are TGTGCCAGCAGCTTAGGCAGGGCCCGGTCGTTTGTTTTCTTT. Amino acids: CASSLGRARSFVFF. The chain employs TRBV7-2 and TRBJ1-1, with D perhaps TRBD1 (5 bases). Germline lookup yields CDR1 SGHTA and CDR2 FQGNSA. The CDR3 has 14 residues. The V end was cut by 1 base, the J end by 13 bases, with 19 bases between. The whole variable domain, filled in from reference TRBV7-2 and TRBJ1-1, reads GAGVSQSPSNKVTEKGKDVELRCDPISGHTALYWYRQSLGQGLEFLIYFQGNSAPDKSGLPSDRFSAERTGGSVSTLTIQRTQQEDSAVYLCASSLGRARSFVFFGQGTRLTVV.